This record covers a single T cell receptor (beta chain). Sequenced by immunoSEQ multiplex PCR; TCRdb stores in-frame clones only, minus some. Of around 150,000 clones detected, roughly 89% appear once; the ten largest clones hold 1.5% to 2%. The data stem from a study of T cell responses to AZD1222 COVID-19 vaccine. V lost 6 bases to trimming and J lost 2 bases, with 8 bases between them. Per germline, CDR1 LGHNT and CDR2 FRNRAP. CDR3 length: 12 residues. J is TRBJ2-7 and V is TRBV12-5; tentative D call: TRBD1 (6 bases). Sequencing used peripheral blood, obtained on day 0 of AZD1222 vaccination. This clonotype was obtained from an adult in good health. This CDR3 is CASGPGAYEQYF. The CDR3 DNA sequence: TGTGCTAGTGGACCAGGGGCCTACGAGCAGTACTTC.